This TCR beta chain was found in a study of T cells in Graves' hyperthyroidism and ophthalmopathy. As for this clonotype: What it binds is not known.

Participants, patients aged 18 to 65, had newly diagnosed hyperthyroidism with a duration under 2 months. Fresh 10 ml peripheral blood yielded PBMCs. Researchers amplified the TCR beta CDR3 regions from RNA transcripts. The primer set for the first-round RT-PCR of the TCR CDR3 was HTBI. TCRdb redid the calling of the multiplex PCR reads with MiXCR, one entry per CDR3 protein. The data show 150,000 or so distinct CDR3 sequences, with around 21% seen just once and around two thirds held by the top ten. Findings and caveats of the study: The model's output predicted ophthalmopathy at a median of 6.5 months prior to onset.

The sequence was obtained from a woman between 50 and 59 years old with Graves' hyperthyroidism that later progressed to Graves' ophthalmopathy. The sample consisted of blood.

CDR3 residues: CASRGPNTGELFF. The CDR3 DNA reads TGTGCCAGCAGAGGGCCAAACACCGGGGAGCTGTTTTTT. V is TRBV12-3 or TRBV12-4 and J is TRBJ2-2; D uncertain. Deletions cut 6 bases from V and 2 bases from J, with 7 bases between. The CDR3 extends over 13 amino acids.